A selection of T cell receptor beta chains follows, all from one sample in a study of blood T cell repertoires in COVID-19. Sequencing used immunoSEQ multiplex PCR; TCRdb keeps in-frame clones, though not all of them. The sample lists some 150,000 clones; approximately 90% were seen once. The sequenced sample was peripheral blood. Every receptor here comes from a woman older than 75 with acute or convalescent COVID-19. CDR3s include the opening cysteine and the closing phenylalanine or tryptophan. Fields, in order: D gene, J gene, V gene, clone size, CDR3 protein, CDR3 DNA. The D gene is left open where the match is weak. The size of a clone is reported for some rows only, either as once, few or many, or as a class for expanded clones.

TRBD1 | TRBJ1-2 | TRBV7-2 | . | CASSLDRGPYGYTF | TGTGCCAGCAGCTTAGACAGGGGGCCTTATGGCTACACCTTC
. | TRBJ2-1 | TRBV18 | . | CASSPDLGKDEQFF | TGTGCCAGCTCACCAGACTTAGGCAAGGATGAGCAGTTCTTC
TRBD2 | TRBJ2-5 | TRBV20-1 | . | CSASLPGGRETQYF | TGCAGTGCTAGTCTTCCGGGGGGGCGGGAGACCCAGTACTTC
TRBD1 | TRBJ2-7 | TRBV19 | . | CASSILGQGGNEQYF | TGTGCCAGTAGTATACTGGGACAGGGAGGAAACGAGCAGTACTTC
TRBD2 | TRBJ2-7 | TRBV28 | . | CASRPAWEGEQYF | TGTGCCAGCCGACCGGCCTGGGAGGGAGAGCAGTACTTC
. | TRBJ1-5 | TRBV21-1 | . | CASSKSGPQHF | TGTGCCAGCAGCAAATCAGGGCCCCAGCATTTT
. | TRBJ2-3 | TRBV7-9 | . | CASSILTDTQYF | TGTGCCAGCAGCATTCTCACAGATACGCAGTATTTT
. | TRBJ1-1 | TRBV6-5 | . | CASSYQTGTTEAFF | TGTGCCAGCAGTTACCAAACAGGGACCACTGAAGCTTTCTTT
TRBD1 | TRBJ2-5 | TRBV3-1/TRBV3-2 | . | CASSFNRQGQETQYF | TGTGCCAGCAGCTTTAACAGACAGGGCCAAGAGACCCAGTACTTC
TRBD1 | TRBJ1-5 | TRBV10-3 | . | CAVGQALNQPQHF | TGTGCCGTTGGACAGGCGCTGAATCAGCCCCAGCATTTT
TRBD1 | TRBJ2-5 | TRBV3-1/TRBV3-2 | . | CASSRRGTGSQETQYF | TGTGCCAGCAGCCGCAGGGGGACAGGGAGCCAAGAGACCCAGTACTTC
TRBD1 | TRBJ2-1 | TRBV6-2/TRBV6-3 | . | CASSYPLYRDRGNEQFF | TGTGCCAGCAGTTATCCCCTATACCGGGACAGAGGCAATGAGCAGTTCTTC
TRBD1 | TRBJ2-3 | TRBV11-1 | . | CASSSQPGQRSDTQYF | TGTGCCAGCAGCTCTCAACCGGGACAGCGGTCAGATACGCAGTATTTT
TRBD2 | TRBJ2-7 | TRBV15 | . | CATSKGAGGIYEQYF | TGTGCCACCAGCAAGGGAGCGGGGGGTATCTACGAGCAGTACTTC
. | TRBJ2-5 | TRBV5-6 | . | CASSLGQGVETQYF | TGTGCCAGCAGCTTGGGTCAGGGTGTAGAGACCCAGTACTTC
. | TRBJ2-7 | TRBV3-1/TRBV3-2 | . | CASSQRGTSYEQYF | TGTGCCAGCAGCCAAAGAGGAACCTCCTACGAGCAGTACTTC
. | TRBJ1-5 | TRBV5-1 | . | CASSVRRGGGNQPQHF | TGCGCCAGCAGCGTGAGGAGGGGAGGCGGCAATCAGCCCCAGCATTTT
TRBD1 | TRBJ2-6 | TRBV5-1 | . | CASSLTGGSSGANVLTF | TGCGCCAGCAGCTTGACAGGGGGCTCCTCTGGGGCCAACGTCCTGACTTTC
. | TRBJ1-5 | TRBV7-2 | . | CASSQDGLYSNQPQHF | TGTGCCAGCAGCCAGGACGGACTCTATAGCAATCAGCCCCAGCATTTT
. | TRBJ2-2 | TRBV3-1/TRBV3-2 | . | CASGLAAGELFF | TGTGCCAGTGGGCTGGCTGCCGGGGAGCTGTTTTTT
TRBD1 | TRBJ1-3 | TRBV7-6 | . | CASSFRTGRDSGNTIYF | TGTGCCAGCAGCTTCCGGACAGGGAGGGACTCTGGAAACACCATATATTTT
TRBD1 | TRBJ1-1 | TRBV12-3/TRBV12-4 | . | CASTRDRETEAFF | TGTGCCAGCACCCGGGACAGGGAAACTGAAGCTTTCTTT
TRBD2 | TRBJ2-2 | TRBV7-2 | . | CASSSPGLAGTNTGELFF | TGTGCCAGCAGCTCACCGGGACTAGCGGGGACCAACACCGGGGAGCTGTTTTTT
. | TRBJ1-2 | TRBV30 | . | CAWSTGSYGYTF | TGTGCCTGGAGTACTGGGAGCTATGGCTACACCTTC
TRBD1 | TRBJ1-2 | TRBV7-2 | . | CASSLVSGQVNYGYTF | TGTGCCAGCAGCTTAGTGTCGGGACAGGTGAACTATGGCTACACCTTC
. | TRBJ1-1 | TRBV5-1 | . | CASSVLGGSYTEAFF | TGCGCCAGCAGCGTCCTGGGGGGGTCGTACACTGAAGCTTTCTTT
. | TRBJ1-5 | TRBV25-1 | few | CASSGEVGGGQPQHF | TGTGCCAGCAGTGGGGAAGTAGGAGGTGGTCAGCCCCAGCATTTT
TRBD1 | TRBJ1-2 | TRBV19 | . | CASSMDRGLGDYGYTF | TGTGCCAGTAGTATGGACAGGGGGCTTGGAGACTATGGCTACACCTTC
. | TRBJ1-1 | TRBV7-9 | . | CASSFVLGNTEAFF | TGTGCCAGCAGCTTCGTTCTCGGTAACACTGAAGCTTTCTTT
TRBD1 | TRBJ2-7 | TRBV11-2 | . | CASSLLGQSYEQYF | TGTGCCAGCAGCTTATTGGGACAGTCCTACGAGCAGTACTTC
. | TRBJ2-7 | TRBV11-2 | . | CASSPRRSYEQYF | TGTGCCAGCAGCCCGCGGCGCTCCTACGAGCAGTACTTC
. | TRBJ2-3 | TRBV2 | . | CASSLLSPTDTQYF | TGTGCCAGCAGTCTTCTAAGTCCTACAGATACGCAGTATTTT
TRBD1 | TRBJ2-4 | TRBV11-2 | . | CASTDRGRGINIQYF | TGTGCCAGCACCGACAGGGGGCGGGGGATAAACATTCAGTACTTC
TRBD2 | TRBJ2-7 | TRBV5-1 | once | CASSFGGARNEQYF | TGCGCCAGCAGCTTCGGGGGGGCCCGGAACGAGCAGTACTTC
TRBD1 | TRBJ1-1 | TRBV18 | . | CASSPLTGGFTEAFF | TGTGCCAGCTCCCCCCTGACAGGGGGCTTTACTGAAGCTTTCTTT
TRBD2 | TRBJ2-3 | TRBV7-3 | . | CASSPAGTRIPDTQYF | TGTGCCAGCAGCCCGGCCGGGACTAGAATCCCAGATACGCAGTATTTT
. | TRBJ1-5 | TRBV5-4 | . | CASSPGAGGGQPQHF | TGTGCCAGCAGCCCCGGGGCTGGGGGAGGTCAGCCCCAGCATTTT
. | TRBJ2-1 | TRBV5-1 | . | CASSPRTRIVTYNEQFF | TGCGCCAGCAGCCCTCGGACTCGAATCGTGACATACAATGAGCAGTTCTTC
. | TRBJ2-7 | TRBV3-1/TRBV3-2 | . | CASSDRVTGEQYF | TGTGCCAGCAGCGACCGGGTTACCGGGGAGCAGTACTTC
. | TRBJ1-2 | TRBV6-2/TRBV6-3 | . | CASSESNYGYTF | TGTGCCAGCAGTGAGTCTAACTATGGCTACACCTTC
. | TRBJ1-4 | TRBV29-1 | . | CSVEELERDKLFF | TGCAGCGTTGAAGAGTTAGAACGAGATAAACTGTTTTTT
TRBD2 | TRBJ2-7 | TRBV24-1 | few | CATSDLFTSGASYEQYF | TGTGCCACCAGTGATTTGTTTACTAGCGGGGCGAGCTACGAGCAGTACTTC
TRBD1 | TRBJ1-2 | TRBV28 | . | CASSPGTEYGYTF | TGTGCCAGCAGTCCGGGGACAGAATATGGCTACACCTTC
. | TRBJ1-1 | TRBV14 | . | CASSQGVGDTEAFF | TGTGCCAGCAGCCAAGGGGTCGGGGACACTGAAGCTTTCTTT
. | TRBJ2-1 | TRBV19 | once | CASSIEGSNEQFF | TGTGCCAGTAGTATAGAGGGCAGCAATGAGCAGTTCTTC
TRBD1 | TRBJ1-1 | TRBV25-1 | . | CASSEPRAGGYTEAFF | TGTGCCAGCAGTGAACCCCGCGCAGGGGGTTACACTGAAGCTTTCTTT
TRBD1 | TRBJ1-1 | TRBV6-5 | . | CASIRQGIGTEAFF | TGTGCCAGCATACGACAGGGGATCGGCACTGAAGCTTTCTTT
. | TRBJ1-1 | TRBV5-1 | few | CASSRGTQGTEAFF | TGCGCCAGCAGCCGGGGTACCCAGGGGACTGAAGCTTTCTTT
. | TRBJ1-2 | TRBV21-1 | . | CASSKVPVQNYGYTF | TGTGCCAGCAGCAAAGTTCCCGTCCAGAACTATGGCTACACCTTC
TRBD1 | TRBJ1-1 | TRBV7-7 | few | CASSPSLKGAPLGTEAFF | TGTGCTAGCAGCCCCTCTCTGAAGGGGGCGCCCCTTGGCACTGAAGCTTTCTTT
TRBD1 | TRBJ1-1 | TRBV6-5 | . | CASRLTDRGNTEAFF | TGTGCCAGCAGATTAACCGACAGGGGGAACACTGAAGCTTTCTTT
. | TRBJ1-6 | TRBV5-1 | once | CASSLAGGIGSPLHF | TGCGCCAGCAGCTTGGCGGGGGGAATAGGTTCACCCCTCCACTTT
. | TRBJ2-5 | TRBV5-1 | . | CASSLRVPRETQYF | TGCGCCAGCAGCTTACGGGTTCCCAGAGAGACCCAGTACTTC
TRBD2 | TRBJ2-1 | TRBV7-3 | . | CASSPRPGGPHEQFF | TGTGCCAGCAGCCCCCGGCCGGGGGGGCCCCATGAGCAGTTCTTC
TRBD1 | TRBJ1-2 | TRBV5-6 | . | CASSLVGQGHGYTF | TGTGCCAGCAGCTTGGTGGGACAGGGACATGGCTACACCTTC
TRBD1 | TRBJ2-7 | TRBV10-1 | . | CASIRGFSYEQYF | TGCGCCAGCATCAGGGGGTTTTCCTACGAGCAGTACTTC
TRBD1 | TRBJ1-2 | TRBV6-4 | . | CASSAGTGGNYGYTF | TGTGCCAGCAGCGCTGGGACAGGGGGCAACTATGGCTACACCTTC
. | TRBJ1-1 | TRBV11-2 | . | CASSGPGGGTNTEAFF | TGTGCCAGCAGCGGACCCGGGGGAGGGACGAACACTGAAGCTTTCTTT
TRBD2 | TRBJ2-2 | TRBV19 | . | CASSAGLAGVGELFF | TGTGCCAGTAGTGCCGGACTAGCGGGGGTGGGGGAGCTGTTTTTT
. | TRBJ1-1 | TRBV5-1 | . | CASSEGRGNTEAFF | TGCGCCAGCAGCGAGGGCAGGGGGAACACTGAAGCTTTCTTT